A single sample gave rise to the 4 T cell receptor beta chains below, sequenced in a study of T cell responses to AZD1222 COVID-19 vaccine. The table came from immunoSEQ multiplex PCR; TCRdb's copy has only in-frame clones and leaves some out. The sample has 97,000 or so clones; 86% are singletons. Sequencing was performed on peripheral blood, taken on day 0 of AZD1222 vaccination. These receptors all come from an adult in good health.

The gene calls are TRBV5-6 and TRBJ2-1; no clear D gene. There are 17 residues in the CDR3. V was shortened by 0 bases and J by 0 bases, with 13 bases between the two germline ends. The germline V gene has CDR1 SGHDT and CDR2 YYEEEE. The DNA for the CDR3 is TGTGCCAGCAGCTTGGCCGTTAGGTTACGCTCCTACAATGAGCAGTTCTTC. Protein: CASSLAVRLRSYNEQFF.

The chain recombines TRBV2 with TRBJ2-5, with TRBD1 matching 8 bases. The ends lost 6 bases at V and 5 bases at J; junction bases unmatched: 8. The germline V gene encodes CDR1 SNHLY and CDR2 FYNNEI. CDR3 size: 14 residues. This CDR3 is CASRLSGGQETQYF. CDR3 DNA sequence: TGTGCCAGCAGATTATCAGGGGGCCAGGAGACCCAGTACTTC.

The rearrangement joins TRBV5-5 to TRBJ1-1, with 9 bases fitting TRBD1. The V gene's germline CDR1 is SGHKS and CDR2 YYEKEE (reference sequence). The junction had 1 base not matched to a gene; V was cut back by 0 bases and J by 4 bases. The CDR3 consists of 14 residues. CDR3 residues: CASSLAQGATEAFF. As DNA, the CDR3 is TGTGCCAGCAGCTTGGCACAGGGGGCCACTGAAGCTTTCTTT.

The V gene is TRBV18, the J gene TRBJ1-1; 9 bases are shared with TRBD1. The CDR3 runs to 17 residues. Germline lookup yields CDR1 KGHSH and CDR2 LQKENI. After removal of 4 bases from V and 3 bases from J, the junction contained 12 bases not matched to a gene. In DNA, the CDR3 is TGTGCCAGCTCACTAAGACAGGGGGGTGGATACGACACTGAAGCTTTCTTT. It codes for CASSLRQGGGYDTEAFF.